The entry below gives a single TCR beta chain sequence along with its context. CDR1 is MNHEY, CDR2 SVGEGT, per germline. With 6 bases removed from V and 4 bases from J, the gap between germline ends came to 9 bases. The CDR3 sequence is 12 residues long. This record belongs to a study of control samples from healthy donors and cancer patients. TCRdb's copy holds only in-frame clones and misses some; the assay was immunoSEQ multiplex PCR. The repertoire holds 150,000 to 200,000 clones, with around 90% as singletons. This clonotype was sampled from a young man in good health. V is TRBV6-2 or TRBV6-3 and J is TRBJ2-5; perhaps TRBD1 as D (6 bases). The sample consisted of blood. The CDR3: CASSQGPETQYF. The CDR3 DNA reads as TGTGCCAGCAGCCAGGGGCCAGAGACCCAGTACTTC.